The 9 T cell receptor beta chains presented below share a single source sample, sequenced in a study of cytomegalovirus exposure and HLA in healthy donors. The PCR was carried out with 60 Vbeta primers and 13 Jbeta primers. Produced via immunoSEQ multiplex PCR; TCRdb's table is partial and in-frame only. This sample yields more than 150,000 clones, of which 80% to 85% are seen a single time; approximately 1.5% belongs to the top ten. The specimen was PBMCs. The receptors derive from a woman aged 18-35 years in good health and CMV-seronegative.

This clone came up a few times. The rearrangement links TRBV15 to TRBJ2-1; 10 bases agree with TRBD1. The CDR3 sequence is 14 residues long. With V trimmed by 5 bases and J by 7 bases, 5 bases remained unmatched. Germline V gene lookup returns CDR1 LNHNV and CDR2 YYDKDF (reference sequence). CDR3 amino acids: CATSGGQGRNEQFF. The CDR3 DNA is TGTGCCACCAGCGGGGGACAGGGGAGGAATGAGCAGTTCTTC. The variable domain in full, with the rest retrieved from reference TRBV15 and TRBJ2-1, is DAMVIQNPRYQVTQFGKPVTLSCSQTLNHNVMYWYQQKSSQAPKLLFHYYDKDFNNEADTPDNFQSRRPNTSFCFLDIRSPGLGDTAMYLCATSGGQGRNEQFFGPGTRLTVL.

This chain joins TRBV7-8 and TRBJ1-2, with D possibly matching TRBD1 (6 bases). CDR1 SGHVS and CDR2 FQNEAQ come from the germline V gene. Trimming removed 3 bases from V and 1 base from J, with 6 bases in between. The CDR3 is 13 amino acids. The CDR3 sequence is CASSLDSNYGYTF. CDR3 DNA: TGTGCCAGCAGCTTGGACAGTAACTATGGCTACACCTTC.

The chain couples TRBV5-1 to TRBJ1-2, with TRBD1 matching over 7 bases. The CDR3 totals 15 residues. CDR1 is SGHRS, CDR2 YFSETQ, per germline. Unmatched junction bases numbered 6, after V lost 3 bases and J lost 1 base. For the CDR3, the DNA is TGCGCCAGCAGCTCCGCCTGGGACAGTAACTATGGCTACACCTTC. Its translation: CASSSAWDSNYGYTF.

In its sample, this clone was seen once. This chain uses TRBV19 with TRBJ1-3; tentatively, D is TRBD1 (6 bases). V shed 7 bases and J shed 0 bases, with 22 bases lying between them. Germline V gene data show CDR1 as LNHDA and CDR2 as SQIVND (reference sequence). The CDR3 runs 18 residues. CDR3 sequence reads: CASTKGQGNRFSGNTIYF. CDR3 in DNA: TGTGCCAGTACCAAGGGGCAGGGGAACCGATTCTCTGGAAACACCATATATTTT.

The CDR3 spells CASSQSWVAGNTEAFF. CDR3 DNA: TGCGCCAGCAGTCAATCTTGGGTGGCGGGGAACACTGAAGCTTTCTTT. The chain carries TRBV23-1 and TRBJ1-1; D uncertain. TRBV23-1 has ORF status, its function being uncertain. Trimming removed 0 bases from V and 1 base from J, with 12 bases in between. The CDR3 sequence is 16 residues long.

This chain uses TRBV4-1 with TRBJ2-5; D not certain. V lost 1 base to trimming and J lost 2 bases, with 14 bases between them. CDR3 length equals 16 residues. CDR1 and CDR2 (germline): MGHRA, YSYEKL. CDR3 nucleotides: TGCGCCAGCAGCCAAGCTAGTTCACCCACTCAAGAGACCCAGTACTTC. As protein: CASSQASSPTQETQYF.

In DNA, the CDR3 is TGTGCCAGCAGTCCCGGGACAGGGGACTACGAGCAGTACTTC. As protein: CASSPGTGDYEQYF. This sequence joins TRBV2 and TRBJ2-7; the match to TRBD1 covers 10 bases. Germline V gene data show CDR1 as SNHLY and CDR2 as FYNNEI. V shed 5 bases, J shed 3 bases, and the junction held 4 bases outside the gene matches. The CDR3 is made up of 14 amino acids.

The CDR3 coding sequence is TGCGCCAGCAGCCCGTTTACAGCCTCTGGAAACACCATATATTTT. Its protein product is CASSPFTASGNTIYF. The rearrangement links TRBV4-1 to TRBJ1-3; D remains ambiguous. Germline loops: CDR1 MGHRA, CDR2 YSYEKL. The CDR3 is made up of 15 amino acids. Trimming removed 4 bases at V and 0 bases at J, with 10 bases between.

In the case of this clone: The sample contains more than one DNA sequence encoding this CDR3. The rearrangement uses TRBV11-3 and TRBJ2-5; D is possibly TRBD2 (6 bases). Trimming took 5 bases from V and 5 from J, leaving 15 bases between them. The CDR3 runs to 14 residues. Germline-derived CDR1 and CDR2 are SGHNT and YENEEA. Written as DNA, the CDR3 is TGTGCCAGCAGCCTCGGTCGGGGGTCGGAGACCCAGTACTTC. It translates to CASSLGRGSETQYF.